The 24 T cell receptor beta chains given below trace back to one sample, sequenced in a study of blood T cell repertoires in COVID-19. Sequenced by immunoSEQ multiplex PCR; TCRdb stores in-frame clones only, minus some. The table has about 100,000 clones, 70% to 80% seen once; the top ten hold around 15%. Sequenced input: peripheral blood. Receptors originate from a human donor in a cohort sampled during active COVID-19.

V usage is TRBV5-4 and J usage is TRBJ2-7, with 8 bases identical to TRBD1. V dropped 2 bases and J dropped 3; count of bases not matched to a gene: 7. Germline CDR1 reads SGHNT; CDR2 reads YYREEE (reference sequence). CDR3 length: 15 amino acids. The CDR3 DNA is TGTGCCAGCAGCTTTCCGGGACAGGAGGGCTACGAGCAGTACTTC. It is translated as CASSFPGQEGYEQYF.

The chain recombines TRBV9 with TRBJ2-3; D is perhaps TRBD2 (5 bases). The V end was cut by 0 bases, the J end by 7 bases, with 15 bases between. The CDR3 is made up of 15 amino acids. Germline CDR1 is SGDLS and CDR2 is YYNGEE. The CDR3 loop is CASSVGEAAPNTQYF. DNA for the CDR3: TGTGCCAGCAGCGTAGGTGAAGCGGCCCCGAATACGCAGTATTTT.

This clone was counted between two and nine times. The genes are TRBV6-4 and TRBJ2-5, with TRBD2 identical over 15 bases. The germline gives CDR1 MRHNA, CDR2 SNTAGT. V dropped 4 bases and J dropped 3; count of bases not matched to a gene: 9. This CDR3 contains 18 residues. Written as DNA, the CDR3 is TGTGCCAGCAGTGTCGCCGGACTAGCGGGGGGGATAGAAGAGACCCAGTACTTC. Its protein is CASSVAGLAGGIEETQYF.

The rearrangement uses TRBV5-1 and TRBJ2-7; 10 nucleotides align to TRBD1. Looked up from germline, CDR1 is SGHRS and CDR2 is YFSETQ. V dropped 3 bases and J dropped 1; count of bases not matched to a gene: 4. The CDR3 spans 15 residues. In DNA, the CDR3 is TGCGCCAGCAGCTACCGACAGGGGGCTTCCTACGAGCAGTACTTC. Translation: CASSYRQGASYEQYF.

The chain carries TRBV6-5 and TRBJ1-4; tentatively, D is TRBD1 (6 bases). The germline CDR1 and CDR2 sequences are MNHEY and SVGAGI. The CDR3 is 15 residues long. The V end lost 11 bases, the J end lost 1 base, and 17 bases lay between the germline ends. CDR3 nucleotide sequence: TGTGCCGGGAAGACAGGCGACGGAACTAATGAAAAACTGTTTTTT. This translates into CAGKTGDGTNEKLFF.

The rearrangement links TRBV7-8 to TRBJ2-7; 10 bases fit TRBD2. The CDR3 sequence is 17 residues long. V shed 5 bases and J 6 bases; nucleotides not matched to a gene: 16. In germline, CDR1 is SGHVS, CDR2 FQNEAQ. CDR3 sequence: CASSRGSGGAYSAEQYF. CDR3 sequence (DNA): TGTGCCAGCAGCCGCGGGAGCGGGGGGGCCTATAGTGCCGAGCAGTACTTC. The entire variable domain, with the rest obtained from reference TRBV7-8 and TRBJ2-7, is as follows: GAGVSQSPRYKVAKRGQDVALRCDPISGHVSLFWYQQALGQGPEFLTYFQNEAQLDKSGLPSDRFFAERPEGSVSTLKIQRTQQEDSAVYLCASSRGSGGAYSAEQYFGPGTRLTVT.

About this clone: Sequence at one end of the junction differs from germline and may be a read error. The chain has TRBV7-7 and TRBJ2-1; 9 nucleotides align to TRBD2. The germline V gene encodes CDR1 SSHAT and CDR2 FNYEAQ (reference sequence). The CDR3 totals 15 residues. CDR3 residues: CASSPGTSPYNEQFF. The CDR3 nucleotides are TGTGCTAGCAGCCCCGGGACTAGCCCTTACAATGAGCAGTTCTTC.

This chain uses TRBV9 with TRBJ2-5; 7 bases agree with TRBD2. The CDR3 covers 14 residues. Germline CDR1 is SGDLS and CDR2 is YYNGEE. Unmatched junction bases numbered 7, after V lost 4 bases and J lost 4 bases. CDR3 in DNA: TGTGCCAGCAGCCCTAGCGGAATGGGAGAGACCCAGTACTTC. Amino acid sequence: CASSPSGMGETQYF.

This clone was counted a single time. The J gene is TRBJ2-1, the V gene TRBV19; 9 bases are shared with TRBD2. From germline, CDR1 is LNHDA and CDR2 SQIVND (reference sequence). V shed 4 bases, J shed 9 bases, and the junction held 4 bases outside the gene matches. The CDR3 spans 13 residues. The CDR3 region is CASSRLAGREQFF. CDR3 in DNA: TGTGCCAGTAGTAGGCTAGCGGGACGTGAGCAGTTCTTC. Using reference TRBV19 and TRBJ2-1 for the parts outside the CDR3, the full variable domain is DGGITQSPKYLFRKEGQNVTLSCEQNLNHDAMYWYRQDPGQGLRLIYYSQIVNDFQKGDIAEGYSVSREKKESFPLTVTSAQKNPTAFYLCASSRLAGREQFFGPGTRLTVL.

The rearrangement uses TRBV14 and TRBJ2-3; TRBD2 might be the D (6 bases). Germline V gene sequence: CDR1 SGHDN, CDR2 FVKESK. V was pared by 4 bases and J by 2 bases, with 19 bases between. The CDR3 contains 17 residues. The CDR3 bases are TGTGCCAGCAGCCGAGGCCCGGGTCTAGCGTCCACAGATACGCAGTATTTT. Residues: CASSRGPGLASTDTQYF.

V usage is TRBV18 and J usage is TRBJ2-1; 10 bases fit TRBD2. The CDR3 has 17 residues. The germline CDR1 and CDR2 sequences are KGHSH and LQKENI. Trimming at V came to 4 bases and at J to 0 bases, leaving 6 bases not matched to a gene. CDR3 coding DNA: TGTGCCAGCTCACGGACTAGCGGATCGAGCTCCTACAATGAGCAGTTCTTC. It is translated as CASSRTSGSSSYNEQFF.

The chain recombines TRBV5-4 with TRBJ2-1; 11 nucleotides agree with TRBD2. J gave up 9 bases and V 0 bases, and 2 bases lay outside the gene matches. Germline assignment: CDR1 SGHNT and CDR2 YYREEE (reference sequence). The CDR3 extends over 14 amino acids. The CDR3 nucleotides are TGTGCCAGCAGCTTGGGTCTAGCGGGAGGTGAGCAGTTCTTC. Translation: CASSLGLAGGEQFF.

J is TRBJ2-7 and V is TRBV11-2, with 10 bases fitting TRBD1. J lost 4 bases, V lost 4 bases, and 7 bases had no gene match. Germline V gene data show CDR1 as SGHAT and CDR2 as FQNNGV. This CDR3 is built from 15 residues. CDR3 bases: TGTGCCAGCAGCTCCCCGGGACAGGGGCTTTACGAGCAGTACTTC. Its protein is CASSSPGQGLYEQYF.

The genes are TRBV5-6 and TRBJ2-5; 9 bases line up with TRBD2. CDR1 is SGHDT, CDR2 YYEEEE, per germline. J gave up 1 base and V 0 bases, and 4 bases lay outside the gene matches. The CDR3 consists of 16 residues. Written as DNA, the CDR3 is TGTGCCAGCAGCTTGGCTAGCGGGATTATCCAAGAGACCCAGTACTTC. Its protein product is CASSLASGIIQETQYF.

V usage is TRBV25-1 and J usage is TRBJ1-2; D might be TRBD1 (6 bases). Germline lookup yields CDR1 MGHDK and CDR2 SYGVNS. V was shortened by 6 bases and J by 2 bases, with 10 bases between the two germline ends. The CDR3 runs to 13 residues. DNA of the CDR3: TGTGCCAGCAGGGACAGTACAAACTATGGCTACACCTTC. Its translation is CASRDSTNYGYTF.

The chain is built from TRBV3-1 (or the pseudogene TRBV3-2) and TRBJ2-2; 8 nucleotides line up with TRBD1. This CDR3 spans 15 amino acids. V gave up 8 bases and J gave up 3 bases; unmatched junction bases: 8. Germline V gene lookup returns CDR1 LGHDT and CDR2 YNNKEL (reference sequence). The CDR3 region is CASRGQGRDTGELFF. CDR3 nucleotide sequence: TGTGCCAGCCGAGGACAGGGTAGGGACACCGGGGAGCTGTTTTTT.

The table lists this clone with a count of one. V usage is TRBV4-2 and J usage is TRBJ1-1; D might be TRBD1 (5 bases). Trimming stripped 3 bases from V and 3 bases from J, with 14 bases between. CDR1 is LGHNA, CDR2 YNFKEQ, per germline. The CDR3 has 15 amino acids. CDR3 sequence (DNA): TGTGCCAGCAGCCAGACCCCTTTCAGGGACACTGAAGCTTTCTTT. This codes for CASSQTPFRDTEAFF.

The chain carries TRBV11-2 and TRBJ2-3, with D possibly matching TRBD1 (6 bases). V was clipped by 5 bases and J by 3 bases, with 15 bases between them. There are 15 residues in the CDR3. In germline, CDR1 is SGHAT, CDR2 FQNNGV. This chain's CDR3 is CASSPGRGGTDTQYF. The CDR3 DNA sequence: TGTGCCAGCAGCCCAGGCAGGGGTGGGACAGATACGCAGTATTTT.

Written as DNA, the CDR3 is TGTGCCAGCAGCTCACCTGGGACAGATGGAAACACCATATATTTT. Amino acids: CASSSPGTDGNTIYF. The chain couples TRBV7-9 to TRBJ1-3, with TRBD1 matching 7 bases. The CDR3 is made up of 15 amino acids. Germline V gene data show CDR1 as SEHNR and CDR2 as FQNEAQ (reference sequence). Trimming at V came to 4 bases and at J to 3 bases, leaving 6 bases not matched to a gene.

The CDR3 DNA reads TGCGCCAGCAGTGATCGAAGCCTTGGAAACACCATATATTTT. It codes for CASSDRSLGNTIYF. The V call is TRBV10-1, the J call TRBJ1-3; D not resolved. V was clipped by 3 bases and J by 3 bases, with 9 bases between them. This CDR3 has 14 residues. Germline CDR1 reads WNHNN; CDR2 reads SYGVQD (reference sequence).

This clone occurred a few times. The chain carries TRBV20-1 and TRBJ1-6; 8 bases line up with TRBD1. CDR3 length: 11 amino acids. Germline lookup yields CDR1 DFQATT and CDR2 SNEGSKA (reference sequence). V lost 5 bases and J lost 10; bases outside the gene matches: 1. CDR3 loop: CSASGGSPLHF. The CDR3 nucleotides read TGCAGTGCTTCAGGGGGCTCACCCCTCCACTTT.

This chain joins TRBV7-6 and TRBJ1-4; D gene uncertain. Germline V lookup: CDR1 SGHVS, CDR2 FNYEAQ. The CDR3 is 17 amino acids. V was shortened by 2 bases and J by 0 bases, with 13 bases between the two germline ends. As DNA, the CDR3 is TGTGCCAGCAGCTTATCCCCCCGCGGAGCAACTAATGAAAAACTGTTTTTT. It yields the protein CASSLSPRGATNEKLFF.

The V call is TRBV27, the J call TRBJ1-5; 9 bases align to TRBD1. The CDR3 has 15 residues. V shed 8 bases and J 2 bases; nucleotides not matched to a gene: 7. Germline CDR1 and CDR2: MNHEY and SMNVEV (reference sequence). The DNA of the CDR3 is TGTGCCAGCGGAACAGGGGGCACGGGCAATCAGCCCCAGCATTTT. Amino acids: CASGTGGTGNQPQHF.

The rearrangement links TRBV7-9 to TRBJ2-1; 10 bases map to TRBD2. The CDR3 loop spans 15 amino acids. Germline V CDR1 and CDR2: SEHNR, FQNEAQ (reference sequence). V shed 6 bases and J 6 bases; nucleotides not matched to a gene: 8. CDR3 in amino acids: CASSFSGGAFNEQFF. CDR3 coding DNA: TGTGCCAGCAGTTTCAGCGGGGGGGCCTTCAATGAGCAGTTCTTC.